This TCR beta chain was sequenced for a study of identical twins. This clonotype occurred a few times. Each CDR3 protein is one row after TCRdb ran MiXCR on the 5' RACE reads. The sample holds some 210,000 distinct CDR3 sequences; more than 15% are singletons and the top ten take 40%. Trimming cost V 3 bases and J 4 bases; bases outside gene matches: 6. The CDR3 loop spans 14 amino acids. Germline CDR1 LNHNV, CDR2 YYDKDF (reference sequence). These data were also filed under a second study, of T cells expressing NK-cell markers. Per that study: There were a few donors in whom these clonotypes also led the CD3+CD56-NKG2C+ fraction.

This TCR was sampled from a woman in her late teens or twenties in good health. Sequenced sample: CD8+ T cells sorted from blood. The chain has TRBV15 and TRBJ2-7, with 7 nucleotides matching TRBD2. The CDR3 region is CATSRAGTTYEQYF. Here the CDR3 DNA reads TGTGCCACCAGCAGGGCCGGGACTACATACGAGCAGTACTTC.